The 11 T cell receptor beta chains reported below all come from one sample, sequenced in a study of T cell changes during pregnancy in multiple sclerosis. Profiled with immunoSEQ multiplex PCR; TCRdb holds only in-frame clones, not every one. The sample carries 80,000 to 100,000 clones, 91% recorded once. The specimen was peripheral blood, collected after pregnancy. The origin of the receptors is a female donor in good health, enrolled as a control in a pregnancy study.

The V gene is TRBV5-4, the J gene TRBJ2-5; D might be TRBD2 (5 bases). Germline-derived CDR1 and CDR2 are SGHNT and YYREEE (reference sequence). The CDR3 loop spans 15 amino acids. V was pared by 5 bases and J by 5 bases, with 19 bases between. CDR3 sequence: CASRAELSRGETQYF. DNA of the CDR3: TGTGCCAGCAGGGCCGAGTTGTCCAGAGGGGAGACCCAGTACTTC.

The chain couples TRBV2 to TRBJ2-2; a possible D gene is TRBD1 (6 bases). Trimming took off 7 bases at V and 6 bases at J, with 12 bases between the two ends. Germline V CDR1 and CDR2: SNHLY, FYNNEI. The CDR3 runs 13 residues. The CDR3 bases are TGTGCCAGCAACAAACAGGGTCCCGGGGAGCTGTTTTTT. Encoded protein: CASNKQGPGELFF.

V usage is TRBV4-2 and J usage is TRBJ2-7; D gene uncertain. Per the germline V gene, CDR1 is LGHNA and CDR2 is YNFKEQ. V dropped 2 bases and J dropped 1 base, with 12 bases sitting between them. The CDR3 consists of 15 residues. CDR3 residues: CASSQSHGSSYEQYF. The CDR3 DNA follows: TGTGCCAGCAGCCAATCTCACGGGTCTTCCTACGAGCAGTACTTC.

The chain combines TRBV7-3 with TRBJ2-5; tentatively, D is TRBD2 (7 bases). The V end lost 3 bases, the J end lost 5 bases, and 13 bases lay between the germline ends. The CDR3 is 14 residues long. In germline, CDR1 is SGHTA, CDR2 FQGTGA. As DNA, the CDR3 is TGTGCCAGCAGCTTCGGGGGGCGGGGGGAGACCCAGTACTTC. Its translation: CASSFGGRGETQYF.

This clone was counted a single time. This rearrangement joins TRBV2 to TRBJ2-3; 7 nucleotides agree with TRBD2. V lost 8 bases, J lost 2 bases, and 13 bases stayed unmatched. The CDR3 runs to 16 residues. Per the germline V gene, CDR1 is SNHLY and CDR2 is FYNNEI. DNA of the CDR3: TGTGCCAGCTCTATTCTTCCTAGCGGCTTCACAGATACGCAGTATTTT. Protein: CASSILPSGFTDTQYF.

The chain couples TRBV7-2 to TRBJ2-1; maybe TRBD1 (5 bases). Trimming pared 2 bases from V and 4 bases from J, leaving 18 bases between. Germline V CDR1 and CDR2: SGHTA, FQGNSA. The CDR3 has 17 residues. In nucleotides, the CDR3 is TGTGCCAGCAGCTTAAAAGCACTAACAGGCCTTTACAATGAGCAGTTCTTC. Amino acids: CASSLKALTGLYNEQFF.

This chain links TRBV7-2 with TRBJ1-5; D is uncertain. Germline V gives CDR1 SGHTA, CDR2 FQGNSA. The V and J ends lost 1 base and 6 bases respectively, with 7 bases between them. The CDR3 spans 13 residues. CDR3 DNA sequence: TGTGCCAGCAGCTTAGTCGAGCGTCAGCCCCAGCATTTT. Translation: CASSLVERQPQHF.

The rearrangement uses TRBV27 and TRBJ2-7; 8 bases align to TRBD2. J gave up 4 bases and V 9 bases, and 2 bases lay outside the gene matches. This CDR3 region has 11 residues. Germline V lookup: CDR1 MNHEY, CDR2 SMNVEV (reference sequence). The CDR3 reads CASRGGYEQYF. The CDR3 coding sequence is TGTGCCAGTCGGGGGGGGTACGAGCAGTACTTC.

This chain uses TRBV5-6 with TRBJ2-1; D is uncertain. This CDR3 is built from 16 residues. CDR1 and CDR2 (germline): SGHDT, YYEEEE. Trimming stripped 2 bases from V and 1 base from J, with 13 bases between. As DNA, the CDR3 is TGTGCCAGCAGCTTTCGGTTGGCAGCGTCCTACAATGAGCAGTTCTTC. This encodes CASSFRLAASYNEQFF.

This chain links TRBV28 with TRBJ1-5, with TRBD1 as a possible D gene (5 bases). Trimming cost V 6 bases and J 8 bases, with 11 bases left between them. Germline V gives CDR1 MDHEN, CDR2 SYDVKM. This CDR3 spans 12 amino acids. CDR3 loop: CASRLWGEPQHF. CDR3 DNA: TGTGCCAGCAGACTATGGGGGGAGCCCCAGCATTTT.

The chain couples TRBV4-3 to TRBJ1-4; perhaps TRBD1 as D (6 bases). Germline V lookup: CDR1 LGHNA, CDR2 YSLEER. CDR3 length: 17 residues. The ends were cut back, 5 bases at V and 6 bases at J, with 22 bases in the middle. CDR3 DNA: TGCGCCAGCAGCTCACGGGACACGGTAGGCCGGGATGAAAAACTGTTTTTT. The encoded protein is CASSSRDTVGRDEKLFF.